This TCR beta chain was identified in a study of CD8 T cells in Susac syndrome (dated by TCRdb to about 2019). About the full investigation: Whether CD8+ T cell activation and differentiation in Susac syndrome was antigen driven was tested using repertoire sequencing.

About this clonotype itself: Which antigen it targets is not known. Base qualities are missing; no much larger clone stands one base away.

RNA was extracted using the RNeasy kit, and roughly 0.45 to 1 microgram was reverse transcribed with random hexamers. The immunoSEQ multiplex PCR assay, covering 54 Vbeta and 13 Jbeta segments, was used to amplify TCR beta CDR3 regions. Bias from PCR amplification was corrected by using a synthetic template baseline for primer optimization and for computational correction. The original methods were these. Reads were annotated to V, D and J genes per IMGT and analyzed with immunoSEQ Analyzer, keeping only productive sequences. Clonality was calculated as one minus the Shannon entropy normalized by log2 of the number of productive unique sequences. For each patient and control, public and private clones were evaluated within the 100 most prevalent clones. Susac-specific clones were defined as absent from healthy and MS cohorts, some 1,000 published viral clones and other ImmuneACCESS disease sequences. The public reads were quality trimmed at Q25 with fastp and then assembled into clones with MiXCR by TCRdb, keeping productive beta chains. Rows are unified per CDR3 protein, each entry keeping the most common DNA and genes. The V and J calls reflect TCRdb's pipeline rather than the authors' work. In all, the sample holds just under 150,000 distinct CDR3 sequences, and around 94% of those were seen once. Over 0.07% of the sample is taken by the ten largest.

General findings and caveats noted by the study authors: The number of individuals in the TCR sequencing and HLA analysis was recognized as being relatively small.

CDR1 and CDR2, looked up from the germline V gene, are SGHRS and YFSETQ. V is shortened by 1 base, J by 1 base, and the region joining them spans 2 bases. From its cysteine to its phenylalanine, the CDR3 spans 12 amino acids. CDR3 DNA only is kept here, 36 bases in frame from base 1. High-throughput TCR beta sequencing profiled peripheral blood CD8+ and CD4+ T cells from healthy donors, Susac syndrome patients and multiple sclerosis patients. Healthy donors were age- and sex-matched controls. Bulk CD8+ and CD4+ T cells were purified by magnetic negative isolation, whereas CD8+ TEMRA cells were enriched by FACS. Blood was drawn into EDTA tubes, processed within 24 hours, and PBMCs were isolated by density gradient centrifugation. PBMCs destined for TCR sequencing were cryopreserved in liquid nitrogen and later thawed in a 37 °C water bath. Purity of sorted or isolated CD4+, CD8+ and CD8+ TEMRA cells was at least 90%.

This sequence originates from a human donor in good health. The sequence links TRBV5-1 to TRBJ2-5, with an unclear D gene assignment. Specimen: CD4+ T cells from PBMCs. The CDR3 protein is CASSLLQETQYF. The DNA reads TGCGCCAGCAGCTTGCTCCAAGAGACCCAGTACTTC.